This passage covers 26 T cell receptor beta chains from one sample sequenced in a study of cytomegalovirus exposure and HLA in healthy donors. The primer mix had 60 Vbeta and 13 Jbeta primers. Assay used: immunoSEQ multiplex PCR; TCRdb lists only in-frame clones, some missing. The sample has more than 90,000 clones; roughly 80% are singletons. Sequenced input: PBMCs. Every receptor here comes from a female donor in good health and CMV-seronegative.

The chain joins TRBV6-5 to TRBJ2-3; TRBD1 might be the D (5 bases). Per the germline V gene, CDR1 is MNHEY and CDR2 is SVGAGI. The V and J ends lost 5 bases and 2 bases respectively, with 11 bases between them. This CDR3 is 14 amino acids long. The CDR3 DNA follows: TGTGCCAGCAGTGGAGACGGACACACAGATACGCAGTATTTT. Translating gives CASSGDGHTDTQYF.

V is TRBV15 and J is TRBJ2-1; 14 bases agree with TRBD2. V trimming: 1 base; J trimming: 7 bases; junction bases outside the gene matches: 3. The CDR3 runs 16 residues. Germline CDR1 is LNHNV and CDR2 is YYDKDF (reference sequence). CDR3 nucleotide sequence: TGTGCCACCAGCAGAGGACTAGCGGGGGGGGAGAATGAGCAGTTCTTC. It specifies CATSRGLAGGENEQFF.

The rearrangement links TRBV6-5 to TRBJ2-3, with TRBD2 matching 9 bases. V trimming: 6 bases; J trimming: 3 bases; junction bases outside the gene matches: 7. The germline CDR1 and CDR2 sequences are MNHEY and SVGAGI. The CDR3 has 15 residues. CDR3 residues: CASSRNSGGTDTQYF. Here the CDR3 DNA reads TGTGCCAGCAGCCGAAATAGCGGGGGAACAGATACGCAGTATTTT.

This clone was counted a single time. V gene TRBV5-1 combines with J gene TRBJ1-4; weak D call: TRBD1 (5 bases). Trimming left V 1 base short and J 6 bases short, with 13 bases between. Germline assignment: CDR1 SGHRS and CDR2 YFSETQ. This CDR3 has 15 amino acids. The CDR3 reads CASSLLGGTDEKLFF. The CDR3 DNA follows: TGCGCCAGCAGCTTGCTCGGGGGGACGGATGAAAAACTGTTTTTT.

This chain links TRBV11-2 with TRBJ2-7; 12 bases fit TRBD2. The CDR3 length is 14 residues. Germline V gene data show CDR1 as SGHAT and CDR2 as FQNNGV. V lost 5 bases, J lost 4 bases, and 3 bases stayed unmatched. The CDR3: CASSAGLAGYEQYF. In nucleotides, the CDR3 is TGTGCCAGCAGCGCCGGACTAGCGGGGTACGAGCAGTACTTC.

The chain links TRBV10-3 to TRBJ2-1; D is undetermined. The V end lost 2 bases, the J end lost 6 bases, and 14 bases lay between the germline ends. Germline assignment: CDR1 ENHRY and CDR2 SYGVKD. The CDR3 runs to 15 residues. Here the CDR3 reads CAISEKTAGSNEQFF. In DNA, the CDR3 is TGTGCCATCAGTGAGAAAACAGCAGGTTCCAATGAGCAGTTCTTC.

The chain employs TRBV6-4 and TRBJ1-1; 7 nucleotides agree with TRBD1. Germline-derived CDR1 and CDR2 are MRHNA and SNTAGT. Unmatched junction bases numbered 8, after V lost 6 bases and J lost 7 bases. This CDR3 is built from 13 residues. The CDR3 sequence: CASRREQGLEAFF. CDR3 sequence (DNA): TGTGCCAGCAGGAGGGAACAGGGGCTTGAAGCTTTCTTT.

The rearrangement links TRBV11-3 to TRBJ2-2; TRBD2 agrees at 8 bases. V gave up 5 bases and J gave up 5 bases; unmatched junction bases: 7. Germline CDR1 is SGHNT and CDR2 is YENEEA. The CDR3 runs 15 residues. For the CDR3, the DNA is TGTGCCAGCAGCATCCGAGCGGGGGTGACCGGGGAGCTGTTTTTT. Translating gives CASSIRAGVTGELFF.

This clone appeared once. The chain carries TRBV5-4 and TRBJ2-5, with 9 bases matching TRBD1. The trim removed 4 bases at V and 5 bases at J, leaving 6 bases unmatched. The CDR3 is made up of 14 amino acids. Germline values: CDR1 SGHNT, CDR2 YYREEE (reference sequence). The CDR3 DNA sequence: TGTGCCAGCAGCCGACAGGGGGGAAAGGAGACCCAGTACTTC. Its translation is CASSRQGGKETQYF. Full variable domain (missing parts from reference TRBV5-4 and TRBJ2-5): ETGVTQSPTHLIKTRGQQVTLRCSSQSGHNTVSWYQQALGQGPQFIFQYYREEENGRGNFPPRFSGLQFPNYSSELNVNALELDDSALYLCASSRQGGKETQYFGPGTRLLVL.

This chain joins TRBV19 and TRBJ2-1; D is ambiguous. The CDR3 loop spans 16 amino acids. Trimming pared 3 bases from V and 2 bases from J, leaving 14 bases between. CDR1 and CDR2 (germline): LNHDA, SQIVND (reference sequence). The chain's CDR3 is CASSIRLARAYNEQFF. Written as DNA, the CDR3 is TGTGCCAGTAGTATTAGACTTGCTAGAGCCTACAATGAGCAGTTCTTC.

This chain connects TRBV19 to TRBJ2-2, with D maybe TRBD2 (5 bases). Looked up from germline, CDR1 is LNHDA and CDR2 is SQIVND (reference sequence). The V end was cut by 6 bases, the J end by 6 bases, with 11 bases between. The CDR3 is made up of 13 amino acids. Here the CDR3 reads CASRVQRAGELFF. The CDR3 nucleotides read TGTGCCAGTAGGGTACAGAGGGCCGGGGAGCTGTTTTTT. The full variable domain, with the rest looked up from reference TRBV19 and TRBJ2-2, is DGGITQSPKYLFRKEGQNVTLSCEQNLNHDAMYWYRQDPGQGLRLIYYSQIVNDFQKGDIAEGYSVSREKKESFPLTVTSAQKNPTAFYLCASRVQRAGELFFGEGSRLTVL.

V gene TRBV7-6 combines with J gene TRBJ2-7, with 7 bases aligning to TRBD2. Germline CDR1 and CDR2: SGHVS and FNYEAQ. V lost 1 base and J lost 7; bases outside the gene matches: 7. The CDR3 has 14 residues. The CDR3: CASSLEAGEGEQYF. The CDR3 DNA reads TGTGCCAGCAGCTTAGAGGCGGGAGAGGGAGAGCAGTACTTC. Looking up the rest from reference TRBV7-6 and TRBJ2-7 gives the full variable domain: GAGVSQSPRYKVTKRGQDVALRCDPISGHVSLYWYRQALGQGPEFLTYFNYEAQQDKSGLPNDRFSAERPEGSISTLTIQRTEQRDSAMYRCASSLEAGEGEQYFGPGTRLTVT.

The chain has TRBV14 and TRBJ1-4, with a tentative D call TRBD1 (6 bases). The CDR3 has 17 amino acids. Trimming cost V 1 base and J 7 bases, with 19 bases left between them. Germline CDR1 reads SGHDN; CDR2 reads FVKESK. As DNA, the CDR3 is TGTGCCAGCAGCCAAGTGTGGTGGGGGCCGGGGAGTGAAAAACTGTTTTTT. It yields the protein CASSQVWWGPGSEKLFF.

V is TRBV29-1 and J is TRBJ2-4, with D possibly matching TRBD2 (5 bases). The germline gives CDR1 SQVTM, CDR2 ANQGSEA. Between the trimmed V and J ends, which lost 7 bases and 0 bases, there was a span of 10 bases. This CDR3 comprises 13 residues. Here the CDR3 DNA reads TGCAGCGCCGGGGTCATAGCCAAAAACATTCAGTACTTC. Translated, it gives CSAGVIAKNIQYF.

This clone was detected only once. DNA for the CDR3: TGTGCCAGCAGCCAATACCGGTCTAGCGGTTACAATGAGCAGTTCTTC. This sequence encodes CASSQYRSSGYNEQFF. The V call is TRBV11-3, the J call TRBJ2-1; TRBD2 matches at 7 bases. With 5 bases clipped from V and 4 bases from J, the junction kept 11 bases outside the gene matches. This CDR3 has 16 amino acids. CDR1 is SGHNT and CDR2 is YENEEA in the germline V gene.

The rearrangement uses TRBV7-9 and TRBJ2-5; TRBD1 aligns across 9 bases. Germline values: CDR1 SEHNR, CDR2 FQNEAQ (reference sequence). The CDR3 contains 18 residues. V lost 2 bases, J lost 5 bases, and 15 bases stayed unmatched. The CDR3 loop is CASSLSGGRDRVLETQYF. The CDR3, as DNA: TGTGCCAGCAGCTTATCTGGCGGGCGGGACAGGGTGTTGGAGACCCAGTACTTC.

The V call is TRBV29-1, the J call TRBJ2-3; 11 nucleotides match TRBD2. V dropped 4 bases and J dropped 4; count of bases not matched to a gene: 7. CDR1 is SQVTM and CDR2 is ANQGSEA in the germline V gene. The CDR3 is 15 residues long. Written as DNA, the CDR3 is TGCAGCGTTGCCCTGACTAGCGGGAACGCAGATACGCAGTATTTT. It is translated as CSVALTSGNADTQYF.

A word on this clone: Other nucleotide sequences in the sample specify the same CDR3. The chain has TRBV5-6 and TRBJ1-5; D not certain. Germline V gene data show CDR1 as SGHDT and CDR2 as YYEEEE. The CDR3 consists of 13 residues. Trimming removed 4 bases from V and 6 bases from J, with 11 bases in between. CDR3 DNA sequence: TGTGCCAGCAGCCTCTATGGTGGTCAGCCCCAGCATTTT. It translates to CASSLYGGQPQHF.

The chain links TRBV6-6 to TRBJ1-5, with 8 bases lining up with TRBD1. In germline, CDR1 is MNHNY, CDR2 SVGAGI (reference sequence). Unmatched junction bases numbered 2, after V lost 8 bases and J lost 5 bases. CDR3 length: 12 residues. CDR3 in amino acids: CASHRGDQPQHF. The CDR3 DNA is TGTGCCAGCCACAGGGGGGATCAGCCCCAGCATTTT.

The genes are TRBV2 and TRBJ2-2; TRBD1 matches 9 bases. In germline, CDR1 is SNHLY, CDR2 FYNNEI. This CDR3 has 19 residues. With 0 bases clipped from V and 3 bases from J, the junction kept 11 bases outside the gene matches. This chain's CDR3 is CASSEAEGQGLRDTGELFF. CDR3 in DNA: TGTGCCAGCAGTGAAGCGGAGGGACAGGGCCTCCGGGACACCGGGGAGCTGTTTTTT. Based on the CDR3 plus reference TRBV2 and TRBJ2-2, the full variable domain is EPEVTQTPSHQVTQMGQEVILRCVPISNHLYFYWYRQILGQKVEFLVSFYNNEISEKSEIFDDQFSVERPDGSNFTLKIRSTKLEDSAMYFCASSEAEGQGLRDTGELFFGEGSRLTVL.

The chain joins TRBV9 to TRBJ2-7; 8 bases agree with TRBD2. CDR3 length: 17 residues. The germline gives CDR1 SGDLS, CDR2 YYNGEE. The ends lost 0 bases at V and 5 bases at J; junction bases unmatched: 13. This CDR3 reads CASSVGPLGSGMDEQYF. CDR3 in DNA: TGTGCCAGCAGCGTAGGCCCACTGGGTAGCGGGATGGACGAGCAGTACTTC.

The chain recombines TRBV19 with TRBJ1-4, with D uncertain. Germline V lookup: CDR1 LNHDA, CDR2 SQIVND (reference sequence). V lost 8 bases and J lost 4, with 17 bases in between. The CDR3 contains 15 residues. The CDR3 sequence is CASSPGNIYNEKLFF. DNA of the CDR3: TGTGCCAGTTCTCCCGGGAACATATATAATGAAAAACTGTTTTTT.

CDR3 residues: CSARTRGTQYF. In nucleotides, the CDR3 is TGCAGTGCCCGCACTAGAGGGACCCAGTACTTC. V gene TRBV20-1 combines with J gene TRBJ2-5; D may be TRBD2 (5 bases). Between the trimmed V and J ends, which lost 6 bases and 7 bases, there was a span of 12 bases. Germline CDR1 and CDR2: DFQATT and SNEGSKA (reference sequence). This CDR3 spans 11 amino acids.

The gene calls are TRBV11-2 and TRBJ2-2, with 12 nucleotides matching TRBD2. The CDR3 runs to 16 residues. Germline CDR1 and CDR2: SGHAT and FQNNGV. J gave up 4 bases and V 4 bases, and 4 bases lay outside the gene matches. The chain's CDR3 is CASSSRLAGVTGELFF. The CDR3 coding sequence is TGTGCCAGCAGCTCCAGACTAGCGGGGGTCACCGGGGAGCTGTTTTTT.

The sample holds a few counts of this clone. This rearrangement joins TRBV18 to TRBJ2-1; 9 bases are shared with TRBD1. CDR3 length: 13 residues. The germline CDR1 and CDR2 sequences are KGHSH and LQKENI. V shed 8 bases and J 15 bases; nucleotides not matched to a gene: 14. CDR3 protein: CASRGNRGRGMFF. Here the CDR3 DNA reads TGTGCCAGCCGGGGGAACAGGGGGCGAGGGATGTTCTTC.

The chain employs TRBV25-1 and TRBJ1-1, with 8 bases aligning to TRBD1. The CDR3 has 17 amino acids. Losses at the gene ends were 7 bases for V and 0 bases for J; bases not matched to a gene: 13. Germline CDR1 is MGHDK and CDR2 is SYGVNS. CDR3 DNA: TGTGCCAGCATGCCCTCAGGTGCAGGGGGCATGAACACTGAAGCTTTCTTT. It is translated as CASMPSGAGGMNTEAFF.